Sequencing of this T cell receptor (beta chain) was carried out in a study of OX40 agonist ivuxolimab in advanced cancers. Some clones are missing from TCRdb's copy, which holds only in-frame ones; the method was immunoSEQ multiplex PCR. This table has more than 70,000 clones, 75% to 95% appearing once. This clonotype was sampled from an adult with an advanced solid tumor such as melanoma, head and neck, liver or kidney cancer. The source material was CD4+ or CD8+ T cells sorted from blood, sampled in a trial of the OX40 agonist ivuxolimab.

CDR3 nucleotide sequence: TGTGCCAGCAGCTTGGCAGGACCCCCAGTACCCCTCCACTTT. Translating it yields CASSLAGPPVPLHF. The chain recombines TRBV5-6 with TRBJ1-6; the D is unclear. The CDR3 consists of 14 residues. V lost 0 bases and J lost 12, with 13 bases in between. Germline CDR1 SGHDT, CDR2 YYEEEE.